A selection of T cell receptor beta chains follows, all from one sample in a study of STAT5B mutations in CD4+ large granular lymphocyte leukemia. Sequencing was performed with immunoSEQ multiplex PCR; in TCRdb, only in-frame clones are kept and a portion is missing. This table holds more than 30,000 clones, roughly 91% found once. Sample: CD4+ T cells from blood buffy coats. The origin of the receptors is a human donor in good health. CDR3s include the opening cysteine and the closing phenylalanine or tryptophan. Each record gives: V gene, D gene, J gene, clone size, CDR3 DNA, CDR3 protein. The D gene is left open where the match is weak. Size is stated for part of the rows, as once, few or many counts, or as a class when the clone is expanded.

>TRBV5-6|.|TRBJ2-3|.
TGTGCCAGCAGCTTGCCGGCCTTCTCAGATACGCAGTATTTT
CASSLPAFSDTQYF
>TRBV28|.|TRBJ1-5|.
TGTGCCAGCGGTCCTTGGGCCCGTTTGATGGCCCAGCATTTT
CASGPWARLMAQHF
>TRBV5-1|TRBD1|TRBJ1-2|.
TGCGCCAGCAGCCTTGGACAGGAGGCTAACTATGGCTACACCTTC
CASSLGQEANYGYTF
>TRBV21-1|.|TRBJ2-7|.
TGTGCCAGCAGCAAAGCTAGGGGGTACGAGCAGTACTTC
CASSKARGYEQYF
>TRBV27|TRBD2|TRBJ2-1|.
TGTGCCAGCAGTTCCCCCAGCGGGGTCTACAATGAGCAGTTCTTC
CASSSPSGVYNEQFF
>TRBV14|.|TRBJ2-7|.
TGTGCCAGCAGCCAAGTCCTTTCCTACGAGCAGTACTTC
CASSQVLSYEQYF
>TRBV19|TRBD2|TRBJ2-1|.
TGTGCCAGTAGTCGGGGGGGACTAGCGGGAGGGGATGAGCAGTTCTTC
CASSRGGLAGGDEQFF
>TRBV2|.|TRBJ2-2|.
TGTGCCAGCAGAGGAGGTCAGAACACCGGGGAGCTGTTTTTT
CASRGGQNTGELFF
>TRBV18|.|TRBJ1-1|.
TGTGCCAGCTCACCACCGAGCGGGGGCAACTCAGAAGCTTTCTTT
CASSPPSGGNSEAFF
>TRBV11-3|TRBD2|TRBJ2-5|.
TGTGCCAGCAGCTCGGGACTAGCGGGAGCACAAGAGACCCAGTACTTC
CASSSGLAGAQETQYF
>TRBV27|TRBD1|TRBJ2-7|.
TGTGCCAGCGGACAGGGGGCTACCTACGAGCAGTACTTC
CASGQGATYEQYF
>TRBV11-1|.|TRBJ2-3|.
TGTGCCAGCAGCGAATACGGGACTCCTAGCACAGATACGCAGTATTTT
CASSEYGTPSTDTQYF
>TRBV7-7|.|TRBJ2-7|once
TGTGCTAGCAGCCGTGGCGGTAGGGCCCACGAGCAGTACTTC
CASSRGGRAHEQYF
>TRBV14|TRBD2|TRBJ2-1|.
TGTGCCACCGGGCTAGCGGGAGGGATAGGTGAGCAGTTCTTC
CATGLAGGIGEQFF
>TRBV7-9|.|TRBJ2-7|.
TGTGCCAGCAGCGGATTAGTCCACGAGCAGTACTTC
CASSGLVHEQYF
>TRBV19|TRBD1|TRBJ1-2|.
TGTGCCAGTAGTATTCGGGGGACAGGGGCCTATGGCTACACCTTC
CASSIRGTGAYGYTF
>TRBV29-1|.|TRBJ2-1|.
TGCAGCGTACGGGGCGTCAATGAGCAGTTCTTC
CSVRGVNEQFF
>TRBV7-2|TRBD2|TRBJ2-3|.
TGTGCCAGCAGCCGACGCCCCACTAGCGGTCTCACAGATACGCAGTATTTT
CASSRRPTSGLTDTQYF
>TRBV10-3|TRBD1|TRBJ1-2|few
TGTGCCATCGGGGACAGGGAATTGGGCTATGGCTACACCTTC
CAIGDRELGYGYTF
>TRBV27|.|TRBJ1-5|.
TGTGCCAGCAGTGCAAAAACAGGGTGGGGTAGCAATCAGCCCCAGCATTTT
CASSAKTGWGSNQPQHF
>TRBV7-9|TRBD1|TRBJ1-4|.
TGTGCCAGCAGCTCGTTAGGGACAGGACGTGAAGAACTGTTTTTT
CASSSLGTGREELFF
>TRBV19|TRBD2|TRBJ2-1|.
TGTGCCAGTAAGGCGGGAGGGGTAAGTGAGCAGTTCTTC
CASKAGGVSEQFF
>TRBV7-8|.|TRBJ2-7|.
TGTGCCAGCAGCCCAATGGTGGCGCAAAACTACGAGCAGTACTTC
CASSPMVAQNYEQYF
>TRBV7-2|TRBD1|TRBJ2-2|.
TGTGCCAGCAGCTTAGGACAGGGGAACACCGGGGAGCTGTTTTTT
CASSLGQGNTGELFF
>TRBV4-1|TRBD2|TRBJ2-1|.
TGCGCCAGCAGCCAAGAGGGACTAGCGGGCAACAATGAGCAGTTCTTC
CASSQEGLAGNNEQFF
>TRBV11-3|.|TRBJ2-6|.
TGTGCCAGCAGCTTAGTTCCCGGGGCCGGGGCCAACGTCCTGACTTTC
CASSLVPGAGANVLTF
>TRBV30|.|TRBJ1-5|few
TGTGCCTGGAGTGTACTTGGGGGCGGCAATCAGCCCCAGCATTTT
CAWSVLGGGNQPQHF
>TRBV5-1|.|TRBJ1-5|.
TGCGCCAGCAGCTTGGAAGGGGGAAATCAGCCCCAGCATTTT
CASSLEGGNQPQHF
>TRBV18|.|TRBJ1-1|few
TGTGCCAGCTCACCAGGAAACACTGAAGCTTTCTTT
CASSPGNTEAFF
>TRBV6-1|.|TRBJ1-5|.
TGTGCCACCCTACCACCTGGTCAGCCCCAGCATTTT
CATLPPGQPQHF
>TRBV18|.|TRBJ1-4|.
TGTGCCAGCTCACCAACCCGGGAGACCATCCGGGTTTACGAAAAACTGTTTTTT
CASSPTRETIRVYEKLFF
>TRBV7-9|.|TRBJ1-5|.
TGTGCCAGCAGCTTTGATTTCGGGGGGCCAAATCAGCCCCAGCATTTT
CASSFDFGGPNQPQHF
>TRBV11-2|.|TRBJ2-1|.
TGTGCCAGCAGCTTAGACCGGACAGACTACAATGAGCAGTTCTTC
CASSLDRTDYNEQFF
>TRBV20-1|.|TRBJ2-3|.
TGCAGTGCTCCTAAACAGGATACGCAGTATTTT
CSAPKQDTQYF
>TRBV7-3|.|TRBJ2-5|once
TGTGCCAGCAGCTTACGTCCGGGGAACCAAGAGACCCAGTACTTC
CASSLRPGNQETQYF
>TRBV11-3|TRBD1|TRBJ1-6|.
TGTGCCAGCAGCCCTAGCGGTTGGGACAGGGTTGATAATTCACCCCTCCACTTT
CASSPSGWDRVDNSPLHF
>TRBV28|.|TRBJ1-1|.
TGTGCCAGCAGAGACAGTTACCGTTATAGTACTGAAGCTTTCTTT
CASRDSYRYSTEAFF
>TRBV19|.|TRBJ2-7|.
TGTGCCAGTAGCCTGGACAGTTCCTACTCCTACGAGCAGTACTTC
CASSLDSSYSYEQYF
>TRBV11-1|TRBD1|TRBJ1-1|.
TGTGCCAGCAGCTTTAGACAGGGATTGAACACTGAAGCTTTCTTT
CASSFRQGLNTEAFF
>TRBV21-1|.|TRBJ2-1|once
TGTGCCAGCAGCAAAGGGCTAGCGGGAGACAATGAGCAGTTCTTC
CASSKGLAGDNEQFF
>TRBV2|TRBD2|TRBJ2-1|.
TGTGCCAGCAGTGTTGGTAGCGGGAGGGCAAATGAGCAGTTCTTC
CASSVGSGRANEQFF
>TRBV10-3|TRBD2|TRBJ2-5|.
TGTGCCACCCAGGCCGGACTAGCGGGTACAGAGACCCAGTACTTC
CATQAGLAGTETQYF
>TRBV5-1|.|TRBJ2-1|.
TGCGCCAGCAGCTTGGAAGGAGGGTGGAATGAGCAGTTCTTC
CASSLEGGWNEQFF
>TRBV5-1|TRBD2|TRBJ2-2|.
TGCGCCAGCAGCCTACCTAAGGGGACTAGCGGGAGTTCGGGCACCGGGGAGCTGTTTTTT
CASSLPKGTSGSSGTGELFF
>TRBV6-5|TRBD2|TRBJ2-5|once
TGTGCCAGCAGTTACCTTCGTAGCGGGAGAAAAGAGACCCAGTACTTC
CASSYLRSGRKETQYF
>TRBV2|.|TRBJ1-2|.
TGTGCCAGCAGTGCACAACGTATAGGGAACTATGGCTACACCTTC
CASSAQRIGNYGYTF